These 7 T cell receptor beta chains share one sample of origin, sequenced in a study of Ad26.COV2.S vaccination and SARS-CoV-2 variants (dated by TCRdb to the early 2020s). The method behind the library was the immunoSEQ multiplex PCR assay. Not all clones reach the TCRdb copy of this immuneACCESS table, which keeps in-frame sequences only. Checked studies attribute under half of the gap to unresolved V genes and leave the rest unexplained. The table for this sample lists 180,000 or so clones; around 90% of them were counted only once. The leading ten clones occupy over 4.5% of the sample. Read against the paper, the sample's time point label means: individuals recovered from natural SARS-CoV-2 infection. The sample in question was peripheral blood, obtained after recovery from COVID-19. Receptor source: a human donor who had recovered from COVID-19.

V and J are TRBV7-9 and TRBJ1-2; D might be TRBD1 (5 bases). The V and J ends lost 3 bases and 6 bases respectively, with 23 bases between them. This CDR3 is built from 17 residues. The germline V gene has CDR1 SEHNR and CDR2 FQNEAQ (reference sequence). The CDR3 spells CASSFQLGTGAFHGYTF. The CDR3 DNA reads TGTGCCAGCAGCTTCCAATTAGGGACGGGAGCGTTCCATGGCTACACCTTC.

V gene TRBV7-3 combines with J gene TRBJ2-3; possibly TRBD2 for D (6 bases). CDR3 length: 16 residues. Germline lookup yields CDR1 SGHTA and CDR2 FQGTGA. V was clipped by 5 bases and J by 1 base, with 16 bases between them. CDR3 DNA sequence: TGTGCCAGCAGCCCCTCTGGAGCGGGCCGCACAGATACGCAGTATTTT. Translated, it gives CASSPSGAGRTDTQYF. Filled out from reference TRBV7-3 and TRBJ2-3, the complete variable domain reads GAGVSQTPSNKVTEKGKYVELRCDPISGHTALYWYRQSLGQGPEFLIYFQGTGAADDSGLPNDRFFAVRPEGSVSTLKIQRTERGDSAVYLCASSPSGAGRTDTQYFGPGTRLTVL.

This sequence joins TRBV18 and TRBJ2-7, with D perhaps matching TRBD1 (6 bases). Germline lookup yields CDR1 KGHSH and CDR2 LQKENI. V lost 6 bases and J 3 bases, leaving 9 bases between the germline ends. CDR3 length: 12 amino acids. The CDR3 here is CASSIQGYEQYF. In DNA, the CDR3 is TGTGCCAGCTCCATACAGGGCTACGAGCAGTACTTC.

This chain links TRBV6-5 with TRBJ2-7, with D tentatively TRBD1 (7 bases). V lost 6 bases and J lost 2, with 17 bases in between. The length of the CDR3 is 15 residues. Germline lookup yields CDR1 MNHEY and CDR2 SVGAGI. The chain's CDR3 is CASRTTGEAAYEQYF. The CDR3 DNA reads as TGTGCCAGCAGAACTACAGGGGAGGCCGCCTACGAGCAGTACTTC.

This sequence joins TRBV11-2 and TRBJ2-7; TRBD1 or TRBD2 may be the D gene (5 bases each). The length of the CDR3 is 14 residues. Germline V CDR1 and CDR2: SGHAT, FQNNGV. V was cut by 1 base and J by 2 bases, with 9 bases left in between. The CDR3 nucleotides read TGTGCCAGCAGCTTAGGGGACGGTCCCTACGAGCAGTACTTC. This gives the protein CASSLGDGPYEQYF.

The CDR3 loop is CASSSSDRAGANVLTF. The CDR3 DNA reads as TGTGCCAGCTCATCCTCTGACAGGGCTGGGGCCAACGTCCTGACTTTC. This chain uses TRBV18 with TRBJ2-6; the match to TRBD1 covers 7 bases. CDR1 and CDR2 (germline): KGHSH, LQKENI. V lost 5 bases and J lost 2; bases outside the gene matches: 6. CDR3 length: 16 amino acids.

This chain connects TRBV27 to TRBJ2-7; TRBD1 aligns across 9 bases. CDR3 length equals 18 residues. Germline assignment: CDR1 MNHEY and CDR2 SMNVEV (reference sequence). With V trimmed by 4 bases and J by 5 bases, 18 bases remained unmatched. The chain's CDR3 is CASSSEGPGTGFNDEQYF. CDR3 DNA: TGTGCCAGCAGTTCAGAAGGTCCCGGGACAGGGTTTAACGACGAGCAGTACTTC.